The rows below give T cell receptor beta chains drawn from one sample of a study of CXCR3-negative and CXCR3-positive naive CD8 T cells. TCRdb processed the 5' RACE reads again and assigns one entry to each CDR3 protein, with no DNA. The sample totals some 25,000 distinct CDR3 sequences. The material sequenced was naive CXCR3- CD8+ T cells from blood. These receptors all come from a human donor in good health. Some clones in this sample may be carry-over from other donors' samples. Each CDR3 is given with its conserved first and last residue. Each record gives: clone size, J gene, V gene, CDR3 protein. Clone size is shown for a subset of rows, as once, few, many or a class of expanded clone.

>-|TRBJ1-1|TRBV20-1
CSASWESRHAEAFF
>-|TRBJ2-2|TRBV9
CASSVAGYTGELFF
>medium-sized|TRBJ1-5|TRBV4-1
CASSPGARQPQHF
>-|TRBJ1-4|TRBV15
CATSRQANEKLFF
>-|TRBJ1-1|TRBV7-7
CASSVDTRSEAFF
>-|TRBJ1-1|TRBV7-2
CASSFRYMNTEAFF
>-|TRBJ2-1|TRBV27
CASRSDLGTSGFTSNEQFF
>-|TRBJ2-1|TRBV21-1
CASSLQDTIYNEQFF
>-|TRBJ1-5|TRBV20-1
CSARDPRQGDSQPQHF
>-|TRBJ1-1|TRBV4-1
CASSQRQGGLNTEAFF
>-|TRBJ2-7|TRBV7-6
CASSWGQNSYEQYF
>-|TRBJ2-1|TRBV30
CAWSAGVAGEQFF
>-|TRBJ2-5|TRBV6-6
CASSSRMLAPETQYF
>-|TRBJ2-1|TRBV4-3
CASSFGGQEYNEQFF
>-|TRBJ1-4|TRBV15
CATSRGAGEVEKLFF
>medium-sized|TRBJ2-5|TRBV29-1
CSVPPGGSLGETQYF
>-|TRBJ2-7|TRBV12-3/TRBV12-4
CASSFQDSYYEQYF
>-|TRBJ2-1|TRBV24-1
CATSDFAEYNEQFF
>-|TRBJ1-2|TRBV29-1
CSVEESLVGYTF
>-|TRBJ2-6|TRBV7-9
CASSLWTWDRRSGANVLTF
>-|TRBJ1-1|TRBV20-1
CSARGGQTEAFF
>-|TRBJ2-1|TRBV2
CASMGLAGVHNEQFF
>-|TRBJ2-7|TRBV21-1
CASSRGQVCEQYF
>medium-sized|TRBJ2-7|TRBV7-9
CASSLVHEQYF
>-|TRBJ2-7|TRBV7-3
CASSLFPGNYEQYF
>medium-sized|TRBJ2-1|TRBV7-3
CASSPPGDLEQFF